These 3 T cell receptor beta chains came from one sample sequenced in a study of blood T cell repertoires in COVID-19. The repertoire was sequenced with immunoSEQ multiplex PCR; TCRdb's copy has only in-frame clones and lacks some. The sample records some 160,000 clones, 80% being singletons. The sequencing input was PBMCs or T cells enriched from blood (not recorded which). The receptors shown here come from a woman aged 55-70 years who had recovered from COVID-19.

The chain employs TRBV5-1 and TRBJ1-1; tentative D call: TRBD1 (5 bases). Trimming took off 0 bases at V and 11 bases at J, with 14 bases between the two ends. From germline, CDR1 is SGHRS and CDR2 YFSETQ. The CDR3 spans 13 residues. The CDR3, as DNA: TGCGCCAGCAGCTTGGCCAGCAGGGAAAGGGCTTTCTTT. Amino acid sequence: CASSLASRERAFF.

CDR3: CASSIRLAGGRQETQYF. The DNA for the CDR3 is TGTGCCAGTAGTATACGGCTAGCGGGGGGGCGTCAAGAGACCCAGTACTTC. The genes are TRBV19 and TRBJ2-5; 12 positions agree with TRBD2. Germline loops: CDR1 LNHDA, CDR2 SQIVND (reference sequence). Unmatched junction bases numbered 6, after V lost 2 bases and J lost 2 bases. CDR3 length: 17 residues.

V and J are TRBV6-5 and TRBJ1-1; D gene ambiguous. The germline CDR1 and CDR2 sequences are MNHEY and SVGAGI. V lost 7 bases and J lost 1, with 16 bases in between. This CDR3 is 15 amino acids long. The CDR3 nucleotides are TGTGCCAGCACCCGTAGGCCGTCGGGGAACACTGAAGCTTTCTTT. This translates into CASTRRPSGNTEAFF.